The clone carrying this TCR beta chain occurred a few times. The antigen remains unidentified. This record comes from a study of identical twins. Notes on the study in general: For monozygotic twins, models underestimated out-of-frame TCR alpha sharing.

TCRdb reanalysed the 5' RACE reads using MiXCR and keeps one entry per CDR3 protein. The sample yields about 530,000 distinct CDR3 sequences, 20% to 25% seen once. Trimming took off 0 bases at V and 7 bases at J, with 16 bases between the two ends. The CDR3 spans 16 residues. Germline lookup yields CDR1 KGHSH and CDR2 LQKENI. Another study also made use of these data, one on yellow fever vaccine responses in identical twins.

This sequence originates from a woman aged 18-29 years in good health. Sequencing used CD4+ T cells sorted from blood. The V call is TRBV18, the J call TRBJ2-4; weak D call: TRBD2 (6 bases). The CDR3 bases are TGTGCCAGCTCACCACCGATTGGCCCGGGGGAGAACATTCAGTACTTC. Amino acids: CASSPPIGPGENIQYF. Together with reference TRBV18 and TRBJ2-4, the CDR3 gives the full variable domain: NAGVMQNPRHLVRRRGQEARLRCSPMKGHSHVYWYRQLPEEGLKFMVYLQKENIIDESGMPKERFSAEFPKEGPSILRIQQVVRGDSAAYFCASSPPIGPGENIQYFGAGTRLSVL.